This T cell receptor (beta chain) was recovered during a study of OX40 agonist ivuxolimab in advanced cancers. At the level of the study: The patients received agonistic anti-OX40 (CD134) antibody ivuxolimab. Broader study findings: Normalized T-cell clonal expansion was also low in a subset of nonresponders. Dosing at 0.1 to 3.0 mg/kg was accompanied by clonal expansion of CD4+ and CD8+ blood T cells by week 6.

The V and J ends lost 2 bases and 1 base respectively, with 11 bases between them. The CDR3 sequence is 15 residues long. The germline CDR1 and CDR2 sequences are LGHNA and YNFKEQ. Clones were read by immunoSEQ multiplex PCR, and TCRdb kept only the in-frame ones, dropping some. The sample yields approximately 100,000 clones, about 85% seen once. A note on this clone: The antigen remains undetermined.

Prior autoimmune disease or systemic immunosuppression barred patients. Material: CD4+ or CD8+ T cells sorted from blood, obtained in a trial of the OX40 agonist ivuxolimab. The chain couples TRBV4-2 to TRBJ1-1; possibly TRBD1 for D (5 bases). The receptor's source is an adult with an advanced solid tumor such as melanoma, head and neck, liver or kidney cancer. DNA of the CDR3: TGTGCCAGCAGCCAAAGGGGTGGTCAGAACACTGAAGCTTTCTTT. This sequence encodes CASSQRGGQNTEAFF.